This T cell receptor beta chain was sequenced during a study of cytomegalovirus exposure and HLA in healthy donors (dated by TCRdb to 2016 to 2017). About the full investigation: According to a later analysis, the 120 or so validation repertoires were produced on the same platform as the approximately 610 repertoires of the first cohort. The aim of the study was to test whether cataloging public T cell receptors could identify signatures of past pathogen exposure. Besides the first cohort of roughly 700 subjects, a separate validation cohort made up of over a hundred different subjects was used. To predict cytomegalovirus infection status, the study brought together high-throughput TCR immunosequencing, statistical association of individual TCRs with disease status, and machine learning. On the study overall, not on this receptor specifically: The classifier was reported to diagnose cytomegalovirus status with high specificity and sensitivity in both the original cohort and the validation cohort. The authors suggested that the approach could potentially be extended to other disease states and immunological phenotypes. In the study, roughly 160 TCR beta chains were listed as associated with cytomegalovirus. While some public TCRs were present in many individuals, most TCR sequences turned up only very rarely across donors. A later analysis had no HLA typing for the validation cohort, so co-occurrence there was scored across all 110 or so repertoires. In vitro tests confirmed that a few of the cytomegalovirus-associated TCR beta chains recognize cytomegalovirus antigens. In a later analysis, TCRs clustered in the first cohort were found to also tend to co-occur in the approximately 110 validation repertoires, with around 94% of cluster scores above 0.

Details on this clone: Its antigen remains unidentified. Nothing much larger sits one base from this clone, and base qualities are not available.

CDR1 and CDR2, per the germline V gene, are SGHDT and YYEEEE. Cut back by 2 bases and 3 bases, the V and J ends lie 12 bases apart. From the cysteine through the phenylalanine, the CDR3 covers 14 amino acids. Only CDR3 DNA remains: 42 bases, in frame from the first base. The donors belonged to the validation cohort of about 130 subjects, which was separate from the approximately 700-subject first cohort. Receptors were amplified or captured by the immunoSEQ multiplex PCR assay. Processing in the source paper ran as follows. A statistical classification framework was built for diagnosing cytomegalovirus status from the catalog of TCR beta chain sequences. TCRdb stores this immuneACCESS table with in-frame sequences only. Part of the clones is absent; in the studies checked, under half of the shortfall reflects unresolved V genes, and no reason is known for the rest. V and J calls and clone size are those listed in that table; D and trimming were worked out from the DNA. The sample table contains around 80,000 clones; only one count was recorded for about 96% of them. The biggest ten clones account for 1.3% of the sample.

The specimen sequenced was PBMCs. This TCR came from a woman under 30 in good health and CMV-seronegative. The receptor chain draws on TRBV5-6 and TRBJ2-7; the D gene is unclear. The bases are TGTGCCAGCAGCTTCCTGCCTGCGAGCTACGAGCAGTACTTC. Its protein reads: CASSFLPASYEQYF. Outside the CDR3, residues come from the reference TRBV5-6 and TRBJ2-7 proteins, so the full variable domain is: DAGVTQSPTHLIKTRGQQVTLRCSPKSGHDTVSWYQQALGQGPQFIFQYYEEEERQRGNFPDRFSGHQFPNYSSELNVNALLLGDSALYLCASSFLPASYEQYFGPGTRLTVT.